This TCR beta chain originates from a study of blood T cell repertoires in COVID-19. Across the whole study: Acute-phase and convalescent COVID-19 samples originated in the United States, Italy and Spain.

Measured with immunoSEQ multiplex PCR; TCRdb has only the in-frame clones, and not every one. The sample lists fewer than 250,000 clones, 75% to 90% seen once, with 5.5% to 8.5% in the top ten. This CDR3 has 13 residues. The germline V gene encodes CDR1 KGHDR and CDR2 SFDVKD. The V segment lost 6 bases and the J segment 9 bases; nucleotides outside the gene matches: 5. This receptor was taken from a man aged 55-75 years with acute or convalescent COVID-19. This chain uses TRBV24-1 with TRBJ2-1, with TRBD1 matching over 9 bases. Sequencing was carried out using peripheral blood. The CDR3 nucleotides are TGTGCCACCAGTATAAGACAGGGGGGTGAGCAGTTCTTC. Its protein product is CATSIRQGGEQFF.